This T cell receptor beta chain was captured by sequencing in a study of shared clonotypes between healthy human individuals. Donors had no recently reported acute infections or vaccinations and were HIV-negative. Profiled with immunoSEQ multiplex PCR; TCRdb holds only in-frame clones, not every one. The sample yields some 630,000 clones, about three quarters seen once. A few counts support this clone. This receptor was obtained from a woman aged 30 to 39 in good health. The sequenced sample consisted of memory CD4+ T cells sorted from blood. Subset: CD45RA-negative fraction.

The CDR3 spells CASSQGSNTEAFF. CDR3 nucleotide sequence: TGCGCCAGCAGTCAGGGGTCGAACACTGAAGCTTTCTTT. The rearrangement joins TRBV5-1 to TRBJ1-1; a weak D match, TRBD1 (6 bases). Trimming removed 5 bases from V and 1 base from J, with 9 bases in between. This CDR3 region has 13 residues. The germline CDR1 and CDR2 sequences are SGHRS and YFSETQ.